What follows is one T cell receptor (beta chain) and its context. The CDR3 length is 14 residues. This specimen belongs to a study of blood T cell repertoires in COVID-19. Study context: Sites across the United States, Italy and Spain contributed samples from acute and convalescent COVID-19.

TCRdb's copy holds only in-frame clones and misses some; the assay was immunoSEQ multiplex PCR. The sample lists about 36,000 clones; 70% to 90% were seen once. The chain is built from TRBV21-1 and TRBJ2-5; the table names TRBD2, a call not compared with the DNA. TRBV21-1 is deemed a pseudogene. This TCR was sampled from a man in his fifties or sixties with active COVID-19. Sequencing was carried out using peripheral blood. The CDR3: CASSTGHAGETQYF. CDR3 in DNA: TGTGCCAGCAGCACGGGTCACGCGGGGGAGACCCAGTACTTC.